These 16 T cell receptor beta chains came from one sample sequenced in a study of T-cell memory formation after mild COVID-19. TCRdb re-derived calls from the 5' RACE reads in MiXCR, one entry per CDR3 protein. Of roughly 250,000 distinct CDR3 sequences in the sample, 16% are singletons; the top ten hold 20% to 25%. Sample: PBMCs or a T cell subset sorted from them (not recorded which). Receptor source: a man aged 18 to 30 who had mild COVID-19 (a few samples of this study predate the infection). Cell type and time point are not known.

This chain connects TRBV29-1 to TRBJ2-2; D possibly corresponds to TRBD1 (6 bases). In germline, CDR1 is SQVTM, CDR2 ANQGSEA. Trimming took 6 bases from V and 2 from J, leaving 13 bases between them. This CDR3 spans 14 amino acids. The DNA for the CDR3 is TGCAGCGTCTCCGGGACATTTAACACCGGGGAGCTGTTTTTT. Protein sequence: CSVSGTFNTGELFF.

The table lists this clonotype with a few counts. CDR3 DNA: TGTGCCAGCATCCCCCGGAGCTCCAATGTGCAAGAGACCCAGTACTTC. This encodes CASIPRSSNVQETQYF. The chain combines TRBV7-9 with TRBJ2-5; D not resolved. V lost 7 bases and J 2 bases, leaving 20 bases between the germline ends. Germline CDR1 reads SEHNR; CDR2 reads FQNEAQ (reference sequence). CDR3 length: 16 amino acids.

The gene calls are TRBV6-1 and TRBJ1-2; D perhaps matches TRBD1 (6 bases). This CDR3 is 13 amino acids long. Between the trimmed V and J ends, which lost 8 bases and 7 bases, there was a span of 17 bases. Germline V gene lookup returns CDR1 MNHNS and CDR2 SASEGT. The CDR3 region has the DNA TGTGCCAGCGGGGGGGCAGTAAGCTTTGGCTACACCTTC. This gives the protein CASGGAVSFGYTF.

The V gene is TRBV12-3 or TRBV12-4, the J gene TRBJ1-6, with D unresolved. The CDR3 runs to 13 residues. The ends were cut back, 5 bases at V and 7 bases at J, with 9 bases in the middle. This CDR3 reads CASSGRTNSPLHF. The CDR3 DNA reads as TGTGCCAGCAGTGGACGGACGAATTCACCCCTCCACTTT.

The chain recombines TRBV18 with TRBJ2-7; D gene unclear. Per the germline V gene, CDR1 is KGHSH and CDR2 is LQKENI. The germline V and J ends were trimmed by 2 bases and 7 bases, with 12 bases remaining between them. This CDR3 spans 13 amino acids. The CDR3 DNA follows: TGTGCCAGCTCACCATCTTCCGGGCCTGAGCAGTACTTC. Its translation: CASSPSSGPEQYF.

There are a few counts of this clonotype. For the CDR3, the DNA is TGTGCCAGCAGTTACTCGGGTGGAGGCGGAAGGGCTGAAGCTTTCTTT. It translates to CASSYSGGGGRAEAFF. The chain links TRBV6-5 to TRBJ1-1; D not resolved. V was shortened by 0 bases and J by 6 bases, with 17 bases between the two germline ends. The CDR3 extends over 16 amino acids. Germline lookup yields CDR1 MNHEY and CDR2 SVGAGI.

This clonotype was observed a few times. The chain links TRBV6-1 to TRBJ1-5; TRBD1 is a possible D gene (5 bases). V was shortened by 7 bases and J by 8 bases, with 18 bases between the two germline ends. The CDR3 has 14 residues. CDR1 is MNHNS and CDR2 is SASEGT in the germline V gene. CDR3 in amino acids: CASTFSRGGEPQHF. The CDR3 bases are TGTGCCAGCACCTTCAGTCGGGGCGGCGAGCCCCAGCATTTT.

V is TRBV7-9 and J is TRBJ2-7, with D perhaps TRBD2 (5 bases). V lost 3 bases to trimming and J lost 2 bases, with 8 bases between them. The CDR3 runs to 13 residues. CDR1 is SEHNR, CDR2 FQNEAQ, per germline (reference sequence). CDR3 bases: TGTGCCAGCAGCTTCGGGAATACCTACGAGCAGTACGTC. Translating it yields CASSFGNTYEQYV.

The V and J genes are TRBV12-2 and TRBJ2-7; TRBD1 is the table's D call and was not checked against the DNA. TRBV12-2 is flagged as a pseudogene. This CDR3 has 16 amino acids. CDR3 sequence reads: CASRLANRTVTYEQYF. CDR3 bases: TGTGCAAGTCGCTTAGCCAACAGGACAGTTACCTACGAGCAGTACTTC.

The chain employs TRBV18 and TRBJ1-5; 7 bases map to TRBD1. The CDR3 is 14 amino acids. V lost 3 bases, J lost 5 bases, and 4 bases stayed unmatched. Germline CDR1 KGHSH, CDR2 LQKENI. The CDR3 nucleotides are TGTGCCAGCTCACCCATTACAGGGGATCAGCCCCAGCATTTT. Amino acid sequence: CASSPITGDQPQHF.

The J gene is TRBJ1-2, the V gene TRBV7-9; D is perhaps TRBD1 (5 bases). This CDR3 spans 14 amino acids. Germline values: CDR1 SEHNR, CDR2 FQNEAQ (reference sequence). Trimming cost V 3 bases and J 3 bases, with 11 bases left between them. The CDR3 DNA reads TGTGCCAGCAGCTTGGGGCAGGTCTACTATGGCTACACCTTC. It specifies CASSLGQVYYGYTF. The full variable domain, completed using reference TRBV7-9 and TRBJ1-2, is DTGVSQNPRHKITKRGQNVTFRCDPISEHNRLYWYRQTLGQGPEFLTYFQNEAQLEKSRLLSDRFSAERPKGSFSTLEIQRTEQGDSAMYLCASSLGQVYYGYTFGSGTRLTVV.

The V gene is TRBV29-1, the J gene TRBJ1-2; 7 nucleotides agree with TRBD1. Germline V gene sequence: CDR1 SQVTM, CDR2 ANQGSEA. The trim removed 0 bases at V and 10 bases at J, leaving 8 bases unmatched. The CDR3 contains 13 residues. The CDR3 here is CSVEDRRDSSYTF. The CDR3 region has the DNA TGCAGCGTTGAAGATCGGCGGGACAGCTCCTACACCTTC. The whole variable domain, filled in from reference TRBV29-1 and TRBJ1-2, reads SAVISQKPSRDICQRGTSLTIQCQVDSQVTMMFWYRQQPGQSLTLIATANQGSEATYESGFVIDKFPISRPNLTFSTLTVSNMSPEDSSIYLCSVEDRRDSSYTFGSGTRLTVV.

This clonotype was found many times. CDR3 sequence: CAISDPVGQIQETQYF. Written as DNA, the CDR3 is TGTGCCATCAGTGACCCGGTGGGACAGATCCAAGAGACCCAGTACTTC. The chain is built from TRBV10-3 and TRBJ2-5; 7 bases agree with TRBD1. V was pared by 3 bases and J by 1 base, with 8 bases of the junction left unmatched. Germline CDR1 ENHRY, CDR2 SYGVKD. The length of the CDR3 is 16 residues.

In the case of this clonotype: This may stem from a read error, because a much larger clone lies one nucleotide away. The chain uses TRBV7-2 and TRBJ1-5, with D possibly TRBD1 on 5 matching bases. This CDR3 has 14 amino acids. V lost 2 bases to trimming and J lost 6 bases, with 11 bases between them. Germline CDR1 and CDR2: SGHTA and FQGNSA. The CDR3: CASSLRAGRQPQHF. CDR3 DNA: TGTGCCAGCAGCTTAAGGGCAGGGCGTCAGCCCCAGCATTTT.

V is TRBV20-1 and J is TRBJ1-4, with D possibly TRBD1 on 5 matching bases. This CDR3 is 14 amino acids long. The germline gives CDR1 DFQATT, CDR2 SNEGSKA (reference sequence). The V end was cut by 4 bases, the J end by 5 bases, with 14 bases between. CDR3 in amino acids: CSATRRGDNEKLFF. In DNA form, the CDR3 reads TGCAGTGCTACTCGCCGGGGGGACAATGAAAAACTGTTTTTT.

This clonotype was recorded a few times. The chain links TRBV7-2 to TRBJ2-1; D remains unclear. V lost 5 bases, J lost 10 bases, and 9 bases lay in between. CDR1 and CDR2 (germline): SGHTA, FQGNSA. The CDR3 contains 11 residues. The CDR3 here is CASSRSGEQFF. In nucleotides, the CDR3 is TGTGCCAGCAGCCGTTCAGGCGAGCAGTTCTTC.